A single sample is the source of the 28 T cell receptor beta chains below, sequenced in a study of control samples from healthy donors and cancer patients (dated by TCRdb to 2019 to 2021). Preparation of the library involved the immunoSEQ multiplex PCR assay. TCRdb's version of the immuneACCESS table is confined to in-frame rearrangements and falls short of the full clone set. An unresolved V gene accounts for under half of the shortfall where checked; the remainder is of unknown origin. This sample lists about 97,000 clones; 92% were detected once. The ten largest make up about 2.5% of the sample. What was sequenced was blood. The receptors shown here come from a woman aged 18 to 35 in good health.

This sequence joins TRBV6-6 and TRBJ1-1, with 11 bases matching TRBD1. CDR3 length equals 16 residues. The J segment lost 4 bases and the V segment lost 5 bases, leaving 9 bases of the junction unmatched. The germline gives CDR1 MNHNY, CDR2 SVGAGI (reference sequence). For the CDR3, the DNA is TGTGCCAGCAGTCCCCCAGGGACAGGGGGAGTCACTGAAGCTTTCTTT. Amino acids: CASSPPGTGGVTEAFF.

The chain couples TRBV5-1 to TRBJ1-3; 9 positions match TRBD1. The CDR3 extends over 15 amino acids. In germline, CDR1 is SGHRS, CDR2 YFSETQ. Trimming took 4 bases from V and 3 from J; bases not matched to a gene: 5. CDR3 loop: CASSTRTGDGNTIYF. The DNA of the CDR3 is TGCGCCAGCAGCACTAGGACAGGGGATGGAAACACCATATATTTT. The entire variable domain, with the rest obtained from reference TRBV5-1 and TRBJ1-3, is as follows: KAGVTQTPRYLIKTRGQQVTLSCSPISGHRSVSWYQQTPGQGLQFLFEYFSETQRNKGNFPGRFSGRQFSNSRSEMNVSTLELGDSALYLCASSTRTGDGNTIYFGEGSWLTVV.

The V call is TRBV6-5, the J call TRBJ1-1; a weak D match, TRBD1 (6 bases). The CDR3 length is 15 residues. CDR1 and CDR2 from the germline V gene are MNHEY and SVGAGI. Trimming took 0 bases from V and 2 from J, leaving 10 bases between them. The CDR3 nucleotides are TGTGCCAGCAGTTACTCAGGGGGAATAAACACTGAAGCTTTCTTT. This codes for CASSYSGGINTEAFF.

By sample fraction, this clone is medium-sized. This sequence joins TRBV11-2 and TRBJ2-7, with unresolved D. Trimming removed 1 base from V and 3 bases from J, with 7 bases in between. CDR3 size: 13 residues. From germline, CDR1 is SGHAT and CDR2 FQNNGV. The CDR3 here is CASSLALNYEQYF. As DNA, the CDR3 is TGTGCCAGCAGCTTAGCGCTAAACTACGAGCAGTACTTC.

The chain links TRBV20-1 to TRBJ1-1; D unclear. The V end lost 7 bases, the J end lost 5 bases, and 11 bases lay between the germline ends. CDR1 and CDR2 (germline): DFQATT, SNEGSKA (reference sequence). CDR3 size: 11 residues. CDR3 DNA: TGCAGTGTTCGAACGGAAACTGAAGCTTTCTTT. It yields the protein CSVRTETEAFF.

This chain uses TRBV25-1 with TRBJ2-3; 7 bases align to TRBD2. The CDR3 totals 16 residues. The germline V gene has CDR1 MGHDK and CDR2 SYGVNS. J lost 0 bases, V lost 8 bases, and 11 bases had no gene match. In nucleotides, the CDR3 is TGTGCCAGCGGGCCCGGGGAGGGCCTGAGCACAGATACGCAGTATTTT. Its translation: CASGPGEGLSTDTQYF.

The rearrangement uses TRBV6-1 and TRBJ2-7; possibly TRBD2 for D (5 bases). Germline lookup yields CDR1 MNHNS and CDR2 SASEGT. Trimming removed 3 bases at V and 6 bases at J, with 12 bases between. This CDR3 has 13 residues. The CDR3 DNA is TGTGCCAGCAGTGATTCCCTAGCTCGCGAGCAGTACTTC. Translation gives CASSDSLAREQYF.

The chain uses TRBV6-5 and TRBJ1-2; no definite D call. Trimming cost V 7 bases and J 8 bases, with 17 bases left between them. The CDR3 has 13 amino acids. The germline CDR1 and CDR2 sequences are MNHEY and SVGAGI. Here the CDR3 DNA reads TGTGCCAGCATCCAACGGTGGACGGGAGGCTACACCTTC. Translation: CASIQRWTGGYTF.

V is TRBV4-2 and J is TRBJ1-4, with TRBD1 as a possible D gene (5 bases). Germline V gene sequence: CDR1 LGHNA, CDR2 YNFKEQ. The CDR3 runs to 16 residues. V was clipped by 1 base and J by 8 bases, with 17 bases between them. The CDR3 sequence: CASSQGDRGGKEKLFF. The CDR3 region has the DNA TGTGCCAGCAGCCAAGGAGATAGGGGAGGGAAAGAAAAACTGTTTTTT.

The J gene is TRBJ1-5, the V gene TRBV2; D is unclear. V lost 4 bases and J lost 2, with 15 bases in between. Germline V lookup: CDR1 SNHLY, CDR2 FYNNEI. The CDR3 totals 16 residues. The CDR3 is CASSGRVSAGNQPQHF. The DNA for the CDR3 is TGTGCCAGCAGTGGACGGGTATCCGCGGGCAATCAGCCCCAGCATTTT.

The chain carries TRBV7-9 and TRBJ1-1, with 7 bases fitting TRBD1. Per the germline V gene, CDR1 is SEHNR and CDR2 is FQNEAQ (reference sequence). This CDR3 has 16 residues. V shed 6 bases, J shed 4 bases, and the junction held 14 bases outside the gene matches. CDR3 sequence reads: CASRKTAGQTVTEAFF. The DNA for the CDR3 is TGTGCCAGCAGGAAAACTGCGGGACAGACTGTCACTGAAGCTTTCTTT.

The chain couples TRBV2 to TRBJ1-5; 7 nucleotides agree with TRBD1. The CDR3 is made up of 15 amino acids. Unmatched junction bases numbered 9, after V lost 6 bases and J lost 4 bases. Germline-derived CDR1 and CDR2 are SNHLY and FYNNEI. CDR3 DNA sequence: TGTGCCAGCAGCGCCGGACAGGCGGGGAATCAGCCCCAGCATTTT. Its translation is CASSAGQAGNQPQHF.

V gene TRBV11-2 combines with J gene TRBJ2-3; D gene ambiguous. V lost 5 bases to trimming and J lost 5 bases, with 8 bases between them. CDR3 length: 12 residues. Germline CDR1 SGHAT, CDR2 FQNNGV. CDR3 in amino acids: CASSPHLDTQYF. The DNA of the CDR3 is TGTGCCAGCAGCCCCCACTTAGATACGCAGTATTTT.

The chain is built from TRBV29-1 and TRBJ2-1; D is possibly TRBD1 (6 bases). The CDR3 has 12 residues. Trimming pared 3 bases from V and 3 bases from J, leaving 6 bases between. The germline V gene encodes CDR1 SQVTM and CDR2 ANQGSEA. CDR3 nucleotides: TGCAGCGTTGAGACAGGCTACAATGAGCAGTTCTTC. Encoded protein: CSVETGYNEQFF.

J is TRBJ1-1 and V is TRBV11-2; maybe TRBD1 (5 bases). Trimming took off 2 bases at V and 7 bases at J, with 11 bases between the two ends. The CDR3 runs to 13 residues. Germline values: CDR1 SGHAT, CDR2 FQNNGV. DNA for the CDR3: TGTGCCAGCAGCTTACAGGGAGTTGGTGAAGCTTTCTTT. It yields the protein CASSLQGVGEAFF.

The chain joins TRBV7-9 to TRBJ2-6, with no clear D. V shed 10 bases and J shed 9 bases, with 10 bases lying between them. The length of the CDR3 is 11 residues. Germline V gene sequence: CDR1 SEHNR, CDR2 FQNEAQ (reference sequence). The CDR3 DNA reads as TGTGCCAACGATTACAGCAACGTCCTGACTTTC. As protein: CANDYSNVLTF.

This chain joins TRBV6-1 and TRBJ1-2, with D maybe TRBD1 (6 bases). The CDR3 runs to 16 residues. Germline lookup yields CDR1 MNHNS and CDR2 SASEGT. The V end lost 1 base, the J end lost 8 bases, and 20 bases lay between the germline ends. CDR3 sequence (DNA): TGTGCCAGCAGTGAAGAAGGTGGGACACCCTCAAGGGGCTACACCTTC. The encoded protein is CASSEEGGTPSRGYTF.

This clone was counted only a few times. The chain employs TRBV2 and TRBJ1-6; D is unresolved. Germline V gives CDR1 SNHLY, CDR2 FYNNEI. The CDR3 extends over 14 amino acids. Deletions cut 1 base from V and 10 bases from J, with 11 bases between. Written as DNA, the CDR3 is TGTGCCAGCAGTGAAGACGGGTGGGGATCACCCCTCCACTTT. It encodes CASSEDGWGSPLHF.

V is TRBV6-5 and J is TRBJ1-2; D is undetermined. Trimming removed 6 bases at V and 4 bases at J, with 9 bases between. Germline V gene lookup returns CDR1 MNHEY and CDR2 SVGAGI. The CDR3 has 12 amino acids. The CDR3 DNA reads TGTGCCAGCAGAGACGGAGCCTATGGCTACACCTTC. Protein: CASRDGAYGYTF.

The gene calls are TRBV4-2 and TRBJ2-1; 9 bases match TRBD2. V shed 0 bases and J 5 bases; nucleotides not matched to a gene: 2. There are 15 residues in the CDR3. CDR1 and CDR2 (germline): LGHNA, YNFKEQ. As DNA, the CDR3 is TGTGCCAGCAGCCAAGATAGCGGGAGTGACAATGAGCAGTTCTTC. It yields the protein CASSQDSGSDNEQFF.

V usage is TRBV24-1 and J usage is TRBJ2-3, with TRBD2 as a possible D gene (6 bases). This CDR3 is 15 amino acids long. The V gene's germline CDR1 is KGHDR and CDR2 SFDVKD. Trimming pared 5 bases from V and 5 bases from J, leaving 16 bases between. The CDR3 nucleotides are TGTGCCACCAGTGTCCTGGCGGGGAGTGGAGATACGCAGTATTTT. As protein: CATSVLAGSGDTQYF.

The rearrangement joins TRBV29-1 to TRBJ1-2; no firm D call. With 3 bases removed from V and 6 bases from J, the gap between germline ends came to 17 bases. CDR1 is SQVTM and CDR2 is ANQGSEA in the germline V gene. The CDR3 has 14 residues. In DNA form, the CDR3 reads TGCAGCGTTGAGTTGTGGAATCCCGCGAATGGCTACACCTTC. It translates to CSVELWNPANGYTF.

Of note for this clone: It is unclear where the CDR3 begins or ends on the DNA, so no DNA is shown, and the CDR3 is as TCRdb lists it. The genes are TRBV27 and TRBJ2-7; the D call of TRBD1 is as the table states it, not checked on the DNA. The CDR3 is 16 residues long, ends included. Looked up from germline, CDR1 is MNHEY and CDR2 is SMNVEV (reference sequence). CDR3: CASSSPTGFGPGSPHF.

This rearrangement joins TRBV4-3 to TRBJ2-7, with 12 bases identical to TRBD1. The trim removed 0 bases at V and 5 bases at J, leaving 5 bases unmatched. There are 16 residues in the CDR3. CDR1 LGHNA and CDR2 YSLEER come from the germline V gene. Written as DNA, the CDR3 is TGCGCCAGCAGCCAAGAATTTGGGACAGGGGGCCACGAGCAGTACTTC. The encoded protein is CASSQEFGTGGHEQYF.

V and J are TRBV19 and TRBJ1-2, with D possibly matching TRBD1 (5 bases). The CDR3 is 12 residues long. Per the germline V gene, CDR1 is LNHDA and CDR2 is SQIVND (reference sequence). V was pared by 2 bases and J by 8 bases, with 9 bases between. CDR3 loop: CASSIRGTGYTF. The CDR3 DNA reads TGTGCCAGTAGTATACGAGGGACCGGCTACACCTTC.

The chain combines TRBV7-2 with TRBJ1-6; D perhaps matches TRBD1 (5 bases). The V gene's germline CDR1 is SGHTA and CDR2 FQGNSA. V lost 3 bases and J 9 bases, leaving 6 bases between the germline ends. The CDR3 runs to 12 residues. CDR3 residues: CASSFGTSPLHF. The CDR3, as DNA: TGTGCCAGCAGCTTCGGGACTTCACCCCTCCACTTT.

This chain connects TRBV25-1 to TRBJ1-2; D uncertain. V lost 7 bases and J lost 8, with 23 bases in between. Germline V gene sequence: CDR1 MGHDK, CDR2 SYGVNS. This CDR3 is 15 amino acids long. The chain's CDR3 is CASTSKGYGTGGYTF. CDR3 coding DNA: TGTGCCAGCACCTCTAAGGGATACGGAACGGGCGGCTACACCTTC.

V gene TRBV7-6 combines with J gene TRBJ2-7; TRBD2 aligns across 9 bases. V lost 1 base, J lost 2 bases, and 6 bases stayed unmatched. The CDR3 contains 16 residues. The germline gives CDR1 SGHVS, CDR2 FNYEAQ. In DNA form, the CDR3 reads TGTGCCAGCAGCTTAGTGCGGACTAGCGCGACCTACGAGCAGTACTTC. Translation: CASSLVRTSATYEQYF.